Listed below are T cell receptor beta chains from one sample, sequenced in a study of technical replicates of blood from several donors. Sequencing used immunoSEQ multiplex PCR; TCRdb keeps in-frame clones, though not all of them. The sample shows 50,000 to 80,000 clones, 70% to 90% of them seen only once. Sequences were obtained from PBMCs. The receptors shown here come from a human donor in good health. Some clones in this sample may be carry-over from other donors' samples. Each CDR3 is given with its conserved first and last residue. The order of the fields is clone size, D gene, V gene, J gene, CDR3 protein, CDR3 DNA. The D gene is left open where the match is weak. Clone size is stated in some rows and not others, as once, few, many or a class when expanded.

size: .; D: .; V: TRBV7-2; J: TRBJ1-1; CDR3: CASSLARWNTEAFF; DNA: TGTGCCAGCAGCTTAGCGCGGTGGAACACTGAAGCTTTCTTT
size: .; D: .; V: TRBV6-5; J: TRBJ1-2; CDR3: CASSYLQGYGYTF; DNA: TGTGCCAGCAGTTATCTTCAGGGTTATGGCTACACCTTC
size: few; D: TRBD2; V: TRBV7-2; J: TRBJ2-1; CDR3: CASRLAGGENEQFF; DNA: TGTGCCAGCAGACTGGCCGGGGGGGAAAATGAGCAGTTCTTC
size: .; D: TRBD2; V: TRBV7-2; J: TRBJ2-3; CDR3: CASSPWIAGYTDTQYF; DNA: TGTGCCAGCAGCCCTTGGATAGCGGGGTACACAGATACGCAGTATTTT
size: .; D: .; V: TRBV6-4; J: TRBJ2-2; CDR3: CASSPGTSNTGELFF; DNA: TGTGCCAGCAGTCCCGGGACATCGAACACCGGGGAGCTGTTTTTT
size: few; D: .; V: TRBV5-1; J: TRBJ2-2; CDR3: CASSPGTSNTGELFF; DNA: TGCGCCAGCAGCCCCGGGACTTCTAACACCGGGGAGCTGTTTTTT
size: .; D: TRBD1; V: TRBV5-4; J: TRBJ1-2; CDR3: CASSQGTGGNNGYTF; DNA: TGTGCCAGCAGCCAAGGGACAGGGGGCAATAATGGCTACACCTTC
size: many; D: .; V: TRBV5-1; J: TRBJ2-2; CDR3: CASSLNRERTGELFF; DNA: TGCGCCAGCAGCTTGAACAGGGAACGCACCGGGGAGCTGTTTTTT
size: .; D: .; V: TRBV29-1; J: TRBJ2-2; CDR3: CSVELNTGELFF; DNA: TGCAGCGTTGAACTAAACACCGGGGAGCTGTTTTTT
size: .; D: TRBD2; V: TRBV5-1; J: TRBJ2-1; CDR3: CASSLAGGNYNEQFF; DNA: TGCGCCAGCAGCTTAGCGGGAGGGAACTACAATGAGCAGTTCTTC
size: .; D: .; V: TRBV7-2; J: TRBJ2-5; CDR3: CASSLGAGLYRETQYF; DNA: TGTGCCAGCAGCTTAGGGGCGGGACTGTACAGGGAGACCCAGTACTTC
size: .; D: .; V: TRBV5-1; J: TRBJ1-2; CDR3: CASRVQVTNYGYTF; DNA: TGCGCCAGCAGGGTTCAGGTGACGAACTATGGCTACACCTTC
size: .; D: TRBD2; V: TRBV9; J: TRBJ2-1; CDR3: CASSSQREKTYEQFF; DNA: TGTGCCAGCAGCTCCCAGCGGGAGAAGACTTATGAGCAGTTCTTC
size: once; D: .; V: TRBV6-5; J: TRBJ2-1; CDR3: CASSLQGLFNEQFF; DNA: TGTGCCAGCAGTCTGCAGGGTTTGTTCAATGAGCAGTTCTTC
size: .; D: .; V: TRBV5-6; J: TRBJ1-2; CDR3: CASRTGTDYGYTF; DNA: TGTGCCAGCAGGACGGGTACGGACTATGGCTACACCTTC
size: .; D: TRBD2; V: TRBV6-1; J: TRBJ2-1; CDR3: CASSGGTSLSSYNEQFF; DNA: TGTGCCAGCAGTGGGGGGACTAGCCTAAGCTCCTACAATGAGCAGTTCTTC
size: .; D: TRBD2; V: TRBV11-2; J: TRBJ2-1; CDR3: CASGLAGVISYNEQFF; DNA: TGTGCCAGCGGACTAGCGGGGGTGATCTCCTACAATGAGCAGTTCTTC
size: .; D: TRBD2; V: TRBV7-3; J: TRBJ2-2; CDR3: CASSSSGSTSYPGELFF; DNA: TGTGCCAGCAGTTCTAGCGGGAGTACTAGTTACCCCGGGGAGCTGTTTTTT
size: .; D: TRBD1; V: TRBV7-9; J: TRBJ1-6; CDR3: CASEGARNSPLHF; DNA: TGTGCCAGCGAGGGGGCGCGAAATTCACCCCTCCACTTT
size: .; D: .; V: TRBV13; J: TRBJ1-5; CDR3: CASSLASQPQHF; DNA: TGTGCCAGCAGCTTAGCTAGCCAGCCCCAGCATTTT
size: .; D: .; V: TRBV2; J: TRBJ2-3; CDR3: CASTFSGLNTDTQYF; DNA: TGTGCCAGCACCTTCAGCGGGCTTAACACAGATACGCAGTATTTT
size: .; D: .; V: TRBV10-3; J: TRBJ1-2; CDR3: CAIRMGGENYGYTF; DNA: TGTGCCATCAGGATGGGAGGAGAGAACTATGGCTACACCTTC
size: once; D: TRBD1; V: TRBV6-1; J: TRBJ1-2; CDR3: CASSGRQGAFLGGYTF; DNA: TGTGCCAGCAGTGGCCGACAGGGGGCATTCTTGGGGGGCTACACCTTC
size: .; D: .; V: TRBV7-3; J: TRBJ2-1; CDR3: CASSLNRGSYNEQFF; DNA: TGTGCCAGCAGCTTAAATAGGGGCTCCTACAATGAGCAGTTCTTC
size: .; D: TRBD1; V: TRBV19; J: TRBJ1-2; CDR3: CATTSRDRGNYGYTF; DNA: TGTGCCACTACCTCTCGGGACAGGGGGAACTATGGCTACACCTTC
size: .; D: .; V: TRBV28; J: TRBJ1-2; CDR3: CASSSMGARGYTF; DNA: TGTGCCAGCAGTTCTATGGGGGCTAGGGGCTACACCTTC
size: .; D: .; V: TRBV7-9; J: TRBJ1-2; CDR3: CASSRAGGRIYGYTF; DNA: TGTGCCAGCAGCCGAGCGGGGGGAAGGATCTATGGCTACACCTTC
size: few; D: .; V: TRBV5-1; J: TRBJ1-3; CDR3: CASSPDPQGSGNTIYF; DNA: TGCGCCAGCAGCCCGGACCCCCAGGGCTCTGGAAACACCATATATTTT
size: .; D: TRBD2; V: TRBV9; J: TRBJ2-5; CDR3: CASSPKLGGGSGREQTQYF; DNA: TGTGCCAGCAGCCCCAAGCTCGGGGGGGGCAGCGGGAGGGAACAGACCCAGTACTTC
size: .; D: .; V: TRBV7-2; J: TRBJ2-7; CDR3: CASSSFFGGDGQYF; DNA: TGTGCCAGCAGCTCCTTCTTCGGGGGAGACGGGCAGTACTTC
size: .; D: .; V: TRBV4-3; J: TRBJ1-2; CDR3: CASSQDDSLYGYTF; DNA: TGCGCCAGCAGCCAAGATGACAGCCTATATGGCTACACCTTC
size: .; D: .; V: TRBV7-3; J: TRBJ2-3; CDR3: CASSLIGQSTDTQYF; DNA: TGTGCCAGCAGCTTAATTGGCCAGAGCACAGATACGCAGTATTTT
size: .; D: .; V: TRBV27; J: TRBJ1-2; CDR3: CASSLGRNYGYTF; DNA: TGTGCCAGCAGTTTGGGCAGAAACTATGGCTACACCTTC
size: .; D: .; V: TRBV7-8; J: TRBJ1-1; CDR3: CASSRIGAGQLNPEAFF; DNA: TGTGCCAGCAGCCGTATCGGAGCAGGACAGCTGAACCCTGAAGCTTTCTTT
size: .; D: TRBD2; V: TRBV5-1; J: TRBJ2-6; CDR3: CASTTSGSAGANVLTF; DNA: TGCGCCAGCACGACTAGCGGGAGTGCAGGGGCCAACGTCCTGACTTTC
size: .; D: TRBD2; V: TRBV5-4; J: TRBJ2-1; CDR3: CASSSVAGSFGNEQFF; DNA: TGTGCCAGCAGTTCAGTAGCGGGGTCGTTCGGCAATGAGCAGTTCTTC
size: .; D: .; V: TRBV15; J: TRBJ1-4; CDR3: CATSLGGERREKLFF; DNA: TGTGCCACCAGCCTGGGGGGGGAGCGGCGGGAAAAACTGTTTTTT
size: .; D: TRBD1; V: TRBV19; J: TRBJ1-6; CDR3: CASSSTTGTGGSPLHF; DNA: TGTGCCAGTAGCTCTACTACGGGGACAGGGGGATCACCCCTCCACTTT
size: .; D: .; V: TRBV19; J: TRBJ2-1; CDR3: CASSPSLGAVNEQFF; DNA: TGTGCCAGTAGTCCTAGCCTAGGTGCCGTCAATGAGCAGTTCTTC
size: .; D: TRBD2; V: TRBV29-1; J: TRBJ2-3; CDR3: CSVLSGAYTDTQYF; DNA: TGCAGCGTACTCAGCGGGGCGTACACAGATACGCAGTATTTT